This entry lists 28 T cell receptor beta chains sequenced from one sample in a study of Ad26.COV2.S vaccination and SARS-CoV-2 variants. The treatment: some 20 received Ad26.COV2.S at low or high dose, single or two shots; 5 received placebo; per-sample allocation not given. On day 63 after the first injection, vaccine and placebo recipients gave samples. Sequenced by immunoSEQ multiplex PCR; TCRdb stores in-frame clones only, minus some. The repertoire includes approximately 350,000 clones, around 86% of them detected once, and around 3.7% sits in the top ten. The sequencing used peripheral blood, collected in a trial of Ad26.COV2.S vaccine versus placebo. The receptors stem from a person between 18 and 65 years old who received the Ad26.COV2.S COVID-19 vaccine or a placebo.

This clone was seen just once. V gene TRBV5-6 combines with J gene TRBJ2-7; D perhaps matches TRBD2 (5 bases). The CDR3 has 13 residues. CDR1 and CDR2 from the germline V gene are SGHDT and YYEEEE. V gave up 1 base and J gave up 6 bases, with 11 bases separating them. The CDR3 loop is CASSLPHEGEQYF. The CDR3 DNA reads as TGTGCCAGCAGCTTGCCCCACGAGGGCGAGCAGTACTTC.

CDR3 protein: CASSLTGAYEQYF. The CDR3 nucleotides are TGTGCCAGCAGCTTGACAGGAGCCTACGAGCAGTACTTC. The chain joins TRBV5-4 to TRBJ2-7, with D possibly TRBD1 on 5 matching bases. CDR3 length equals 13 residues. Trimming took 1 base from V and 2 from J, leaving 7 bases between them. Germline V gene lookup returns CDR1 SGHNT and CDR2 YYREEE (reference sequence).

V usage is TRBV2 and J usage is TRBJ2-7, with TRBD2 matching over 9 bases. Trimming at V came to 4 bases and at J to 3 bases, leaving 1 base not matched to a gene. CDR3 length: 13 amino acids. Germline CDR1 is SNHLY and CDR2 is FYNNEI. The CDR3 here is CASSARGGYEQYF. The CDR3 nucleotides read TGTGCCAGCAGTGCGCGGGGGGGCTACGAGCAGTACTTC.

This chain links TRBV7-3 with TRBJ1-1, with 8 bases fitting TRBD1. The junction had 12 bases not matched to a gene; V was cut back by 4 bases and J by 5 bases. Germline V lookup: CDR1 SGHTA, CDR2 FQGTGA. This CDR3 is built from 16 residues. In DNA form, the CDR3 reads TGTGCCAGCAGCTCTCGGACAGGGAGGTTGGGAACTGAAGCTTTCTTT. This codes for CASSSRTGRLGTEAFF.

V and J are TRBV6-5 and TRBJ2-1; no firm D call. The CDR3 is 13 residues long. From germline, CDR1 is MNHEY and CDR2 SVGAGI. V was cut by 7 bases and J by 2 bases, with 9 bases left in between. The CDR3 region is CASTPDPYNEQFF. The CDR3 DNA reads as TGTGCCAGCACCCCCGACCCCTACAATGAGCAGTTCTTC.

The V and J genes are TRBV11-2 and TRBJ2-5, with 7 bases lining up with TRBD1. Germline loops: CDR1 SGHAT, CDR2 FQNNGV. With 5 bases clipped from V and 5 bases from J, the junction kept 11 bases outside the gene matches. CDR3 size: 15 residues. CDR3: CASSPTGVGWETQYF. CDR3 bases: TGTGCCAGCAGCCCAACAGGGGTGGGGTGGGAGACCCAGTACTTC.

The table lists this clone with a few counts. The chain is built from TRBV19 and TRBJ1-5; 7 bases are a match to TRBD1. Germline CDR1 reads LNHDA; CDR2 reads SQIVND (reference sequence). The CDR3 is 14 residues long. With V trimmed by 10 bases and J by 7 bases, 13 bases remained unmatched. The CDR3 DNA follows: TGTGCCACCAACTTCGGGCAGGGGGGACAGCCCCAGCATTTT. It translates to CATNFGQGGQPQHF.

This rearrangement joins TRBV14 to TRBJ2-3; TRBD1 matches at 7 bases. The junction had 7 bases not matched to a gene; V was cut back by 5 bases and J by 2 bases. The CDR3 sequence is 15 residues long. The germline V gene has CDR1 SGHDN and CDR2 FVKESK. The DNA for the CDR3 is TGTGCCAGCAGCGTCCGGGACAGATTCACAGATACGCAGTATTTT. This encodes CASSVRDRFTDTQYF.

V and J are TRBV5-5 and TRBJ1-5, with a possible D match to TRBD1 (5 bases). CDR1 and CDR2 from the germline V gene are SGHKS and YYEKEE (reference sequence). Trimming took off 0 bases at V and 5 bases at J, with 12 bases between the two ends. This CDR3 is built from 15 residues. CDR3: CASSLGAGKYQPQHF. The CDR3 DNA sequence: TGTGCCAGCAGCTTGGGGGCAGGGAAATATCAGCCCCAGCATTTT. Full variable domain (outside the CDR3, taken from reference TRBV5-5 and TRBJ1-5): DAGVTQSPTHLIKTRGQQVTLRCSPISGHKSVSWYQQVLGQGPQFIFQYYEKEERGRGNFPDRFSARQFPNYSSELNVNALLLGDSALYLCASSLGAGKYQPQHFGDGTRLSIL.

The V call is TRBV18, the J call TRBJ1-5; tentative D call: TRBD1 (6 bases). Looked up from germline, CDR1 is KGHSH and CDR2 is LQKENI. V was clipped by 6 bases and J by 7 bases, with 19 bases between them. The CDR3 has 15 amino acids. The CDR3 DNA reads as TGTGCCAGCTCCTTTTCAGGGGATATGGGGCAGCCCCAGCATTTT. Translated: CASSFSGDMGQPQHF. The variable domain in full, with the rest retrieved from reference TRBV18 and TRBJ1-5, is NAGVMQNPRHLVRRRGQEARLRCSPMKGHSHVYWYRQLPEEGLKFMVYLQKENIIDESGMPKERFSAEFPKEGPSILRIQQVVRGDSAAYFCASSFSGDMGQPQHFGDGTRLSIL.

The chain uses TRBV5-1 and TRBJ2-5; TRBD1 aligns across 11 bases. The germline CDR1 and CDR2 sequences are SGHRS and YFSETQ. The CDR3 has 15 residues. V trimming: 0 bases; J trimming: 4 bases; junction bases outside the gene matches: 2. CDR3 sequence: CASSLGDRGRETQYF. The CDR3 nucleotides are TGCGCCAGCAGCTTGGGGGACAGGGGGAGAGAGACCCAGTACTTC.

CDR3: CASSLVYSGANVLTF. The CDR3, as DNA: TGTGCCAGCAGCTTAGTCTACTCTGGGGCCAACGTCCTGACTTTC. V and J are TRBV7-9 and TRBJ2-6; no firm D call. V was clipped by 1 base and J by 0 bases, with 4 bases between them. This CDR3 is built from 15 residues. Germline lookup yields CDR1 SEHNR and CDR2 FQNEAQ (reference sequence).

This rearrangement joins TRBV6-6 to TRBJ2-1; 7 positions match TRBD1. Losses at the gene ends were 11 bases for V and 2 bases for J; bases not matched to a gene: 6. Germline loops: CDR1 MNHNY, CDR2 SVGAGI (reference sequence). The CDR3 runs to 13 residues. CDR3 nucleotides: TGTGCCTTCAGGGACAGCCCCTACAATGAGCAGTTCTTC. It encodes CAFRDSPYNEQFF.

The chain uses TRBV5-4 and TRBJ1-2; D might be TRBD1 (5 bases). The V gene lost 1 base and the J gene lost 6 bases, with 16 bases spanning the gap. CDR1 and CDR2 from the germline V gene are SGHNT and YYREEE (reference sequence). The length of the CDR3 is 15 residues. The DNA for the CDR3 is TGTGCCAGCAGCTTGTCGTTCCCAGGGCGGGATGGCTACACCTTC. This encodes CASSLSFPGRDGYTF.

The table lists this clone with a count of one. The chain combines TRBV7-4 with TRBJ1-3; perhaps TRBD1 as D (5 bases). The CDR3 runs 14 residues. Germline-derived CDR1 and CDR2 are SGHVT and SQSDAQ. Trimming left V 4 bases short and J 4 bases short, with 11 bases between. CDR3 residues: CASSYLEGGNTIYF. DNA of the CDR3: TGTGCCAGCAGCTACCTTGAGGGGGGAAACACCATATATTTT.

The J gene is TRBJ2-5, the V gene TRBV5-1; D uncertain. The ends were cut back, 7 bases at V and 1 base at J, with 17 bases in the middle. The CDR3 sequence is 15 residues long. Per germline, CDR1 SGHRS and CDR2 YFSETQ. CDR3 sequence: CASSQVSTLQETQYF. The CDR3 bases are TGCGCCAGCTCTCAAGTTAGCACCCTCCAAGAGACCCAGTACTTC.

This chain joins TRBV5-1 and TRBJ2-2, with D perhaps matching TRBD1 (6 bases). In germline, CDR1 is SGHRS, CDR2 YFSETQ. This CDR3 is built from 14 residues. Trimming removed 5 bases from V and 4 bases from J, with 12 bases in between. CDR3 loop: CASRGGGTTGELFF. The CDR3 DNA follows: TGCGCCAGCAGAGGTGGGGGCACCACCGGGGAGCTGTTTTTT.

The J gene is TRBJ2-1, the V gene TRBV5-1; D is unresolved. The CDR3 consists of 15 residues. V lost 4 bases, J lost 5 bases, and 16 bases lay in between. Germline values: CDR1 SGHRS, CDR2 YFSETQ. The CDR3 region has the DNA TGCGCCAGCAGCGCGGACGTAGGCTCAAACAATGAGCAGTTCTTC. Residues: CASSADVGSNNEQFF.

This clone appeared a single time. This chain links TRBV6-5 with TRBJ1-5; D unclear. Trimming stripped 3 bases from V and 4 bases from J, with 7 bases between. The germline gives CDR1 MNHEY, CDR2 SVGAGI. The CDR3 spans 13 residues. The DNA of the CDR3 is TGTGCCAGCAGTTATCAGCGGAATCAGCCCCAGCATTTT. This encodes CASSYQRNQPQHF.

This rearrangement joins TRBV12-5 to TRBJ2-7, with D perhaps being TRBD1 or TRBD2 (5 bases each). With 2 bases removed from V and 3 bases from J, the gap between germline ends came to 14 bases. This CDR3 has 15 residues. Germline V gene sequence: CDR1 LGHNT, CDR2 FRNRAP. The CDR3 bases are TGTGCTAGTGGTTTGAACGAGGGGCCATACTACGAGCAGTACTTC. Amino acids: CASGLNEGPYYEQYF.

The rearrangement joins TRBV4-1 to TRBJ1-3; D ambiguous. In germline, CDR1 is MGHRA, CDR2 YSYEKL. V was pared by 4 bases and J by 2 bases, with 12 bases between. The CDR3 loop spans 15 amino acids. CDR3 residues: CASSPRAETGNTIYF. The CDR3 DNA reads as TGCGCCAGCAGCCCCCGGGCAGAGACTGGAAACACCATATATTTT.

The chain is built from TRBV5-5 and TRBJ1-2; D may be TRBD1 (5 bases). The CDR3 extends over 14 amino acids. Germline V lookup: CDR1 SGHKS, CDR2 YYEKEE (reference sequence). Deletions cut 4 bases from V and 8 bases from J, with 18 bases between. CDR3 sequence: CASSPPWGRGGYTF. DNA for the CDR3: TGTGCCAGCAGCCCGCCCTGGGGTCGGGGGGGCTACACCTTC.

The chain uses TRBV27 and TRBJ2-5, with 9 bases identical to TRBD1. V dropped 3 bases and J dropped 2; count of bases not matched to a gene: 4. This CDR3 has 15 residues. Germline V lookup: CDR1 MNHEY, CDR2 SMNVEV (reference sequence). The CDR3 sequence is CASSFGTGSQETQYF. The CDR3 DNA is TGTGCCAGCAGTTTTGGGACAGGGTCGCAAGAGACCCAGTACTTC.

About this clone: The same CDR3 also results from other DNA sequences found in this sample. The V call is TRBV9, the J call TRBJ1-1; D gene unclear. This CDR3 is built from 14 residues. Trimming removed 0 bases at V and 2 bases at J, with 8 bases between. Germline V gives CDR1 SGDLS, CDR2 YYNGEE. The CDR3 region has the DNA TGTGCCAGCAGCGTAGAGGGTTTAAACACTGAAGCTTTCTTT. Encoded protein: CASSVEGLNTEAFF.

The V gene is TRBV7-3, the J gene TRBJ2-7; 8 bases match TRBD1. CDR1 and CDR2 from the germline V gene are SGHTA and FQGTGA. CDR3 length: 15 residues. With V trimmed by 5 bases and J by 2 bases, 8 bases remained unmatched. The chain's CDR3 is CASSASDRVAYEQYF. CDR3 coding DNA: TGTGCCAGCAGCGCCTCGGACAGGGTTGCCTACGAGCAGTACTTC.

The rearrangement joins TRBV7-3 to TRBJ2-5, with TRBD1 as a possible D gene (6 bases). The CDR3 runs 15 residues. Trimming stripped 6 bases from V and 1 base from J, with 15 bases between. The germline gives CDR1 SGHTA, CDR2 FQGTGA. CDR3 DNA: TGTGCCAGCAGGGCTACCGGGACACCCCAAGAGACCCAGTACTTC. As protein: CASRATGTPQETQYF.

With respect to this clone: Other nucleotide sequences from this sample produce the same CDR3. The chain couples TRBV6-2 or TRBV6-3 to TRBJ2-7; no firm D call. V lost 2 bases and J 2 bases, leaving 7 bases between the germline ends. This CDR3 region has 13 residues. Germline V gene data show CDR1 as MNHEY and CDR2 as SVGEGT. The CDR3 DNA is TGTGCCAGCAGTTACGGCGGCCCCTACGAGCAGTACTTC. Amino acid sequence: CASSYGGPYEQYF.

The chain carries TRBV5-1 and TRBJ1-4; 7 positions match TRBD1. From germline, CDR1 is SGHRS and CDR2 YFSETQ. This CDR3 contains 16 residues. V was pared by 1 base and J by 10 bases, with 13 bases of the junction left unmatched. The DNA of the CDR3 is TGCGCCAGCAGCTTGCAAGACAGGCCCGAGGGGGCAAAACTGTTTTTT. Protein sequence: CASSLQDRPEGAKLFF.